This is a list of T cell receptor beta chains from one sample in a study of CD8 T cells in ankylosing spondylitis. TCRdb passed the 5' RACE reads through MiXCR, listing each CDR3 protein once. The table records approximately 35,000 distinct CDR3 sequences, about an eighth of them present only once. Sequenced material: synovial fluid, either unsorted or a sorted T cell fraction (not recorded which). All receptors derive from a male donor with ankylosing spondylitis. The CDR3 runs from the conserved cysteine through the conserved F or W. A D gene is named only where the DNA matches it firmly. Where a row states a size, it is once, few, many or the class of an expanded clone; other rows omit it.

size,J,D,V,CDR3,DNA
many,TRBJ2-1,TRBD2,TRBV27,CASSFLPSGLGYEQFF,TGTGCCAGCAGTTTTTTACCTAGCGGGCTGGGTTATGAGCAGTTCTTC
few,TRBJ2-5,TRBD2,TRBV10-3,CAISEGTSGSSAETQYF,TGTGCCATCAGTGAAGGGACTAGCGGGAGTAGCGCGGAGACCCAGTACTTC
-,TRBJ2-1,TRBD2,TRBV20-1,CSASTSGSPHISYNEQFF,TGCAGTGCTAGCACTAGCGGGAGTCCTCACATTTCCTACAATGAGCAGTTCTTC
-,TRBJ2-3,TRBD1,TRBV5-6,CASSLRFGTGGFSTDTQYF,TGTGCCAGCAGCTTACGGTTTGGAACAGGGGGCTTTAGCACAGATACGCAGTATTTT
few,TRBJ2-1,TRBD2,TRBV24-1,CATSALAGGYNEQFF,TGTGCCACCAGCGCACTAGCGGGAGGGTACAATGAGCAGTTCTTC
few,TRBJ2-2,TRBD2,TRBV6-2/TRBV6-3,CASTDPTSGGDGELFF,TGTGCCAGCACCGACCCCACTAGCGGGGGTGACGGGGAGCTGTTTTTT
few,TRBJ1-1,-,TRBV28,CASSRTLTEAFF,TGTGCCAGCAGCAGGACACTCACTGAAGCTTTCTTT
-,TRBJ2-2,TRBD2,TRBV6-4,CASSPTSGSAGELFF,TGTGCCAGCAGCCCGACTAGCGGGAGCGCCGGGGAGCTGTTTTTT
many,TRBJ2-7,-,TRBV5-4,CASSQGTPRNEQYF,TGTGCCAGCAGCCAAGGGACTCCACGGAACGAGCAGTACTTC
-,TRBJ2-7,-,TRBV20-1,CSARGTASYEQYF,TGCAGTGCTAGAGGGACAGCCTCCTACGAGCAGTACTTC
many,TRBJ2-7,-,TRBV5-1,CASSVHVGCNEQYF,TGCGCCAGCAGCGTGCACGTGGGGTGCAACGAGCAGTACTTC
few,TRBJ1-6,-,TRBV27,CASSFGGVNSPLHF,TGTGCCAGCAGTTTCGGCGGTGTGAATTCACCCCTCCACTTT
-,TRBJ2-2,-,TRBV7-9,CASTPTGTRNTGELFF,TGTGCCAGCACCCCCACCGGGACGAGGAACACCGGGGAGCTGTTTTTT
many,TRBJ2-3,-,TRBV6-1,CASNTVGGQSTQYF,TGTGCCAGCAACACAGTTGGCGGACAATCAACGCAGTATTTT
few,TRBJ2-7,TRBD2,TRBV11-2,CATTPGGGFYEQYF,TGTGCCACTACCCCCGGGGGGGGATTCTACGAGCAGTACTTC
-,TRBJ2-1,-,TRBV9,CASSPQYNEQFF,TGTGCCAGCAGCCCTCAGTACAATGAGCAGTTCTTC
many,TRBJ2-2,-,TRBV28,CASSILYNANTGELFF,TGTGCCAGCAGTATACTTTACAACGCGAACACCGGGGAGCTGTTTTTT
few,TRBJ2-2,-,TRBV21-1,CASSKLNTGELFF,TGTGCCAGCAGCAAATTAAACACCGGGGAGCTGTTTTTT
few,TRBJ2-1,-,TRBV9,CASIFLELHSYNEQFF,TGTGCCAGCATTTTCCTGGAGTTACACTCCTACAATGAGCAGTTCTTC
few,TRBJ1-2,TRBD1,TRBV2,CATPVGQGIYGYTF,TGTGCCACCCCCGTGGGACAGGGCATCTATGGCTACACCTTC
medium-sized,TRBJ2-2,-,TRBV27,CASSIIAAGELFF,TGTGCCAGCAGTATTATAGCCGCCGGGGAGCTGTTTTTT
-,TRBJ1-6,-,TRBV9,CASSPSRGRSYNSHLHF,TGTGCCAGCAGCCCGAGCCGGGGGCGCTCCTATAATTCACACCTCCACTTT
many,TRBJ2-3,-,TRBV6-4,CASSDSGGSTDTQYF,TGTGCCAGCAGTGACTCCGGCGGGAGCACAGATACGCAGTATTTT
few,TRBJ2-1,-,TRBV6-5,CASSYGIWNEQFF,TGTGCCAGCAGTTATGGGATTTGGAATGAGCAGTTCTTC
many,TRBJ2-2,-,TRBV3-1,CASSPVTGATNTGELFF,TGTGCCAGCAGCCCGGTGACAGGAGCCACGAACACCGGGGAGCTGTTTTTT
-,TRBJ2-3,TRBD2,TRBV28,CASSPLRTSGTDTQYF,TGTGCCAGCAGTCCCCTTCGGACTAGCGGCACAGATACGCAGTATTTT
-,TRBJ1-1,TRBD1,TRBV7-9,CASSSQGWNTEAFF,TGTGCCAGCAGCTCACAGGGGTGGAACACTGAAGCTTTCTTT
-,TRBJ2-2,-,TRBV7-9,CASPLGARNTGELFF,TGTGCCAGCCCCCTCGGAGCGAGGAACACCGGGGAGCTGTTTTTT
-,TRBJ1-4,-,TRBV28,CASSSGGDFEKLFF,TGTGCCAGCAGTTCCGGGGGGGACTTCGAAAAACTGTTTTTT
few,TRBJ2-1,-,TRBV7-9,CASTGTRRGNEQFF,TGTGCCAGCACCGGGACGCGGAGGGGTAATGAGCAGTTCTTC
-,TRBJ2-3,TRBD2,TRBV20-1,CSAKPLLAGEADTQYF,TGCAGTGCTAAGCCTCTTCTAGCGGGAGAGGCAGATACGCAGTATTTT
many,TRBJ2-7,-,TRBV6-1,CASSEGGDLPYEQYF,TGTGCCAGCAGTGAAGGGGGGGACTTGCCCTACGAGCAGTACTTC
many,TRBJ1-5,-,TRBV25-1,CASSESGRVQPQHF,TGTGCCAGCAGTGAATCGGGCAGGGTACAGCCCCAGCATTTT
-,TRBJ1-4,-,TRBV12-3/TRBV12-4,CASSLTGMTNEKLFF,TGTGCCAGCAGTTTAACAGGGATGACTAATGAAAAACTGTTTTTT
many,TRBJ2-2,-,TRBV9,CASSVGIPGELFF,TGTGCCAGCAGCGTAGGTATCCCCGGGGAGCTGTTTTTT
-,TRBJ2-6,-,TRBV6-2/TRBV6-3,CASSYVGSSGANVLTF,TGTGCCAGCAGTTACGTGGGCAGCTCTGGGGCCAACGTCCTGACTTTC
-,TRBJ2-7,-,TRBV5-4,CAMGQGFHEQYF,TGTGCCATGGGGCAGGGGTTCCACGAGCAGTACTTC
many,TRBJ1-2,TRBD1,TRBV12-3/TRBV12-4,CASSFGTVDGYTF,TGTGCCAGCAGCTTTGGGACAGTAGATGGCTACACCTTC
-,TRBJ2-7,-,TRBV19,CASSPDHYEQYF,TGTGCCAGTAGTCCAGACCACTACGAGCAGTACTTC
many,TRBJ2-7,TRBD2,TRBV11-3,CASSLGGGYEQYF,TGTGCCAGCAGCTTAGGGGGGGGCTACGAGCAGTACTTC
many,TRBJ2-1,-,TRBV29-1,CSVGASYNEQFF,TGCAGCGTTGGGGCCTCTTACAATGAGCAGTTCTTC
few,TRBJ1-3,-,TRBV15,CATSAGEHSGNTIYF,TGTGCCACCAGCGCAGGGGAACACTCTGGAAACACCATATATTTT
-,TRBJ2-7,-,TRBV27,CASSLTRGPWEQYF,TGTGCCAGCAGCCTAACCAGGGGTCCCTGGGAGCAGTACTTC
many,TRBJ2-1,-,TRBV20-1,CSARDRLRELRPNEQFF,TGCAGTGCTAGAGATCGGTTAAGGGAGTTGAGGCCCAATGAGCAGTTCTTC
many,TRBJ2-2,TRBD1,TRBV12-3/TRBV12-4,CASSLAWTGPGELFF,TGTGCCAGCAGTTTAGCGTGGACAGGGCCGGGGGAGCTGTTTTTT
few,TRBJ2-3,TRBD2,TRBV4-1,CASSRGRSTDTQYF,TGCGCCAGCAGCCGCGGGAGGAGCACAGATACGCAGTATTTT
medium-sized,TRBJ1-6,-,TRBV7-2,CASSFMGPTVSPLHF,TGTGCCAGCAGCTTTATGGGACCCACGGTTTCACCCCTCCACTTT
many,TRBJ1-1,-,TRBV4-3,CASRRDLNTEAFF,TGCGCCAGCAGACGGGACCTGAACACTGAAGCTTTCTTT
few,TRBJ1-2,TRBD1,TRBV11-2,CASSSLDRGLENNYGYTF,TGTGCCAGCAGCTCACTGGACAGGGGGTTGGAGAACAACTATGGCTACACCTTC
-,TRBJ2-7,-,TRBV13,CASSTRQEGCYEQYF,TGTGCCAGCAGCACTAGACAGGAGGGGTGCTACGAGCAGTACTTC
many,TRBJ1-1,-,TRBV4-3,CASSQAWPVLGEAFF,TGCGCCAGCAGCCAAGCATGGCCAGTGTTAGGTGAAGCTTTCTTT
many,TRBJ2-7,TRBD2,TRBV4-1,CASSHSIAGSSYEQYF,TGCGCCAGCAGCCATTCAATAGCGGGGAGCTCCTACGAGCAGTACTTC
-,TRBJ1-1,-,TRBV5-6,CASSVEMAHRAFF,TGTGCCAGCAGCGTAGAGATGGCCCACCGGGCTTTCTTT
-,TRBJ2-6,-,TRBV6-5,CASGGNGVLTF,TGTGCCAGCGGGGGGAATGGCGTCCTGACTTTC
many,TRBJ1-5,-,TRBV9,CASSVGGYGNQPQHF,TGTGCCAGCAGCGTAGGAGGTTATGGCAATCAGCCCCAGCATTTT
-,TRBJ2-7,TRBD1,TRBV4-3,CASSQGTGDYEQYF,TGCGCCAGCAGCCAAGGGACAGGGGACTACGAGCAGTACTTC
few,TRBJ2-3,-,TRBV27,CASRRADSSTDTQYF,TGTGCCAGCAGAAGAGCCGACTCTAGCACAGATACGCAGTATTTT
few,TRBJ1-2,TRBD1,TRBV4-3,CASSQQRTGNYGYTF,TGCGCCAGCAGCCAACAAAGGACAGGGAACTATGGCTACACCTTC
-,TRBJ2-1,TRBD1,TRBV28,CASSSPRQGAAEQFF,TGTGCCAGCAGTTCCCCTCGACAGGGGGCGGCTGAGCAGTTCTTC